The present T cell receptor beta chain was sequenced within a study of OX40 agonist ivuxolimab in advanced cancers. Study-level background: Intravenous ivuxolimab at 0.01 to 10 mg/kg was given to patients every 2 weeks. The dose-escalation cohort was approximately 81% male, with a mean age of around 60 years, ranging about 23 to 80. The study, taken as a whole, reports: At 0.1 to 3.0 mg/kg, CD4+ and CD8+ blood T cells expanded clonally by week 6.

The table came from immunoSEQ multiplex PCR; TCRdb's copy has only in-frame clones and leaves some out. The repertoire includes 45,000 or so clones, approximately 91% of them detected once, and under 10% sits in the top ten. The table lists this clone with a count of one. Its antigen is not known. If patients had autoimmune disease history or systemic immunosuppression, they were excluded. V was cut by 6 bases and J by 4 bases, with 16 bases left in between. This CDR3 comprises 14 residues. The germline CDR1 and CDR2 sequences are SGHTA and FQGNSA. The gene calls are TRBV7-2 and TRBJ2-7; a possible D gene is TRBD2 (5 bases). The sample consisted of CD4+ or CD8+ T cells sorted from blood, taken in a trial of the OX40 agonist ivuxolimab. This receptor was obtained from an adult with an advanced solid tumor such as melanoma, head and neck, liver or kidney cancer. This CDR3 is CASSPTGVGYEQYF. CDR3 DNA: TGTGCCAGCAGTCCTACCGGGGTGGGGTACGAGCAGTACTTC.